The clone carrying this T cell receptor beta chain was counted a single time. This sample stems from a study of blood T cell repertoires in COVID-19. Some clones are missing from TCRdb's copy, which holds only in-frame ones; the method was immunoSEQ multiplex PCR. The sample has 85,000 to 90,000 clones, around 93% seen once. This CDR3 spans 14 amino acids. CDR1 and CDR2 from the germline V gene are SGDLS and YYNGEE. Trimming stripped 3 bases from V and 0 bases from J, with 4 bases between. The sample taken for sequencing was peripheral blood. The receptor's source is a human donor with active COVID-19. The donor label of this sample is uncertain. The chain is built from TRBV9 and TRBJ2-6; D is unclear. Here the CDR3 DNA reads TGTGCCAGCAGCGCCTACTCTGGGGCCAACGTCCTGACTTTC. Protein: CASSAYSGANVLTF.